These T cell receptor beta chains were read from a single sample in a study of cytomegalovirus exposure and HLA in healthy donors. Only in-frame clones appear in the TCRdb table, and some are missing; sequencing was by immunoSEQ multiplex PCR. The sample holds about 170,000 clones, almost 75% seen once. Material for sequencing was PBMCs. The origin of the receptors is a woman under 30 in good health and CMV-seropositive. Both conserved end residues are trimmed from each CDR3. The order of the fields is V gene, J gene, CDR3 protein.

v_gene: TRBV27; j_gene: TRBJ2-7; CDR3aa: ASSGGNYEQY
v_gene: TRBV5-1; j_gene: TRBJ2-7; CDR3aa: ASSYRQGVSYEQY
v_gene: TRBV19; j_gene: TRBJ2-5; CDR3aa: ASSRNGETQY
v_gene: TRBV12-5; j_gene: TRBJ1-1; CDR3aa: ASGLVLGQNTEAF
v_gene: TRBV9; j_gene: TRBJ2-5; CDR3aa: ASSPLPGQETQY
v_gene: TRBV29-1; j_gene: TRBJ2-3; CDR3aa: SVRRRTGDSRGTQY
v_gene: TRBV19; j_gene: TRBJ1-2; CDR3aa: ASSAYRTDGYT
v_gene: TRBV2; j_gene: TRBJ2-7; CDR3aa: ASSDGVTGEQY
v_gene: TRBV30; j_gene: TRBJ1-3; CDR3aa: AWSAGRGYGNTIY
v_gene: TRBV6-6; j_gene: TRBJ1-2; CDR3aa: ASSRPLTGVKNGYT
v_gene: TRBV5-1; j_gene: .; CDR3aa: ASSLEGTSGGNSEQY
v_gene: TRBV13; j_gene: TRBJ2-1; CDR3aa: ASSLRRQRANEQF
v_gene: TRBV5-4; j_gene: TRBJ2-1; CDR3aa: ASSLITSGGAGEQF
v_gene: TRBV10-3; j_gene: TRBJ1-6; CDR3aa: AISPALGGSPLH
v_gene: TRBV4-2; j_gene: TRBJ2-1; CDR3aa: ASSQSVAGSSYNEQF
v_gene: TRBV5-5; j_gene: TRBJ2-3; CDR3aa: ASSLGTASTDTQY
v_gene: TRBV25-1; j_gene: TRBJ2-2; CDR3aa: ASIDSGGATGELF
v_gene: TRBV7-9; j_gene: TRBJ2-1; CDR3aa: ASSSQGFGDEQF
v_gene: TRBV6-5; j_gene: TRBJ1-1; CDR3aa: ASRSWGAEAF
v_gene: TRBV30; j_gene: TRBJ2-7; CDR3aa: AWIDNPGGSSYEQY
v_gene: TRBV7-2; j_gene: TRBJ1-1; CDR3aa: ASSPFAGQGEAF
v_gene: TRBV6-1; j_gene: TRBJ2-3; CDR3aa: ASSDRLGQADTQY
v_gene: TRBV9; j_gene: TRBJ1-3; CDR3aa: ASSTGSGPGNTIY
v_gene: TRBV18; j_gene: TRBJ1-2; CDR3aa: ASSPGQRSLGYT
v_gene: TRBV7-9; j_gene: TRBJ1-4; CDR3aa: ASSPVEGTGNEKLF
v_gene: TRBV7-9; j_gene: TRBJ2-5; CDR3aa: ASTAQGRETQY
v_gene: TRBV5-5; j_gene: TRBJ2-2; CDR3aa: ASSLLQGSTGELF
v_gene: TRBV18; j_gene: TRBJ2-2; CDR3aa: ASSPIFGDSTGELF